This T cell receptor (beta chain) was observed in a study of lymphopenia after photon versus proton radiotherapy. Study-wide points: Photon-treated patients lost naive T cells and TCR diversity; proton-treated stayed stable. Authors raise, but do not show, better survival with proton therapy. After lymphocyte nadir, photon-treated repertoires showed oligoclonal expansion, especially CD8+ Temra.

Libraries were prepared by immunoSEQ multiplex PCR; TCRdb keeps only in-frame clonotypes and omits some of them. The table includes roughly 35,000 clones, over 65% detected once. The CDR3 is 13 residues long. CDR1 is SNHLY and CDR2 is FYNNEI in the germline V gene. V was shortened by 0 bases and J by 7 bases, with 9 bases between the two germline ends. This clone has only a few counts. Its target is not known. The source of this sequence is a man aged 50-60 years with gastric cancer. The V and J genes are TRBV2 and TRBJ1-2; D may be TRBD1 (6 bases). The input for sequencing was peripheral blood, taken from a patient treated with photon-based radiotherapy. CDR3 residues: CASSEAQGFGYTF. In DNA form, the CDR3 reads TGTGCCAGCAGTGAAGCGCAGGGGTTTGGCTACACCTTC.